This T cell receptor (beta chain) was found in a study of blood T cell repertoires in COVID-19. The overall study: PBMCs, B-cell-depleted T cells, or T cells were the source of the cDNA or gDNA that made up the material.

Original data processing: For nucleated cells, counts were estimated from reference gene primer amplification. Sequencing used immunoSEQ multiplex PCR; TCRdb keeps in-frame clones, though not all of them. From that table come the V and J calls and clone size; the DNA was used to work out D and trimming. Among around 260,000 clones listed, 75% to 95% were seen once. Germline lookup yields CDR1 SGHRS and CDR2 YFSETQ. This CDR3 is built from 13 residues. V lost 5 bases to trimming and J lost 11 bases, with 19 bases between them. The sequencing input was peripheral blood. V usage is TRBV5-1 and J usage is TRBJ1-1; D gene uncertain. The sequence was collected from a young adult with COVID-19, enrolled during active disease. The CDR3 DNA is TGCGCCAGCAGGGAGGACCTTTCCGTGCGGGCTTTCTTT. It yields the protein CASREDLSVRAFF.